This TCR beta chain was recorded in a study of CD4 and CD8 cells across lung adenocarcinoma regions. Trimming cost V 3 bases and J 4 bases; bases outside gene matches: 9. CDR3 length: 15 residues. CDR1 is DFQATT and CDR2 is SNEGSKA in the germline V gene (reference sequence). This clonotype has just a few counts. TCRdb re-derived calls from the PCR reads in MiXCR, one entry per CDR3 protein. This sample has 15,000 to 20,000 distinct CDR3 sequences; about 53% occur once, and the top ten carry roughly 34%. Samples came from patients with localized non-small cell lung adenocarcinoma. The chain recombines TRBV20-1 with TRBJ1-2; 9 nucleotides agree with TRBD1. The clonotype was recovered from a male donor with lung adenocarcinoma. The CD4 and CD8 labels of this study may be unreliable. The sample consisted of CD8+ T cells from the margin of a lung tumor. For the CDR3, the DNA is TGCAGTGCTAGGGACTTTGACAGGGGGACCTATGGCTACACCTTC. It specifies CSARDFDRGTYGYTF.